The T cell receptor beta chain described here comes from a study of blood T cell repertoires in COVID-19. The table came from immunoSEQ multiplex PCR; TCRdb's copy has only in-frame clones and leaves some out. The sample lists around 130,000 clones; less than 85% were seen once. CDR3 size: 15 residues. CDR1 MGHRA and CDR2 YSYEKL come from the germline V gene. V shed 5 bases and J shed 1 base, with 14 bases lying between them. The sample comprised peripheral blood. The origin of this receptor is an older woman with acute or convalescent COVID-19. The chain joins TRBV4-1 to TRBJ1-1; no clear D. The CDR3 DNA follows: TGCGCCAGCAGCTGGTCCTCACTTGCGAACACTGAAGCTTTCTTT. Its translation is CASSWSSLANTEAFF.